A single sample gave rise to the 28 T cell receptor beta chains below, sequenced in a study of T cell repertoires in cytomegalovirus infection. In TCRdb, the reads were re-called with MiXCR into one record per CDR3 protein. The sample lists approximately 730,000 distinct CDR3 sequences, around 35% occurring once. Their cognate antigens are unknown. This specimen was cultured PBMCs, taken from culture after CMV antigen stimulation. The origin of the receptors is a human donor in good health (CMV status not recorded). Some clones in this sample may be carry-over from other donors' samples.

This clonotype showed up just a few times. The rearrangement joins TRBV5-4 to TRBJ2-1; possibly TRBD2 for D (6 bases). CDR3 size: 14 residues. V was cut by 4 bases and J by 5 bases, with 13 bases left in between. Germline V gene data show CDR1 as SGHNT and CDR2 as YYREEE (reference sequence). CDR3 coding DNA: TGTGCCAGCAGCCCTGGAGGGGCTGACAATGAGCAGTTCTTC. Its protein is CASSPGGADNEQFF.

Only a few counts were recorded for this clonotype. The chain joins TRBV2 to TRBJ2-5, with D maybe TRBD2 (6 bases). From germline, CDR1 is SNHLY and CDR2 FYNNEI. This CDR3 has 17 amino acids. Trimming cost V 4 bases and J 2 bases, with 20 bases left between them. This chain's CDR3 is CASSVVSLGLPQETQYF. The CDR3 DNA sequence: TGTGCCAGCAGTGTGGTTAGTTTAGGACTACCTCAAGAGACCCAGTACTTC.

The chain couples TRBV6-8 to TRBJ1-4; TRBD1 is a possible D gene (5 bases). In germline, CDR1 is MNHGY, CDR2 SAAAGT. V lost 5 bases, J lost 3 bases, and 16 bases lay in between. CDR3 size: 16 residues. CDR3 in DNA: TGTGCCAGCAGTACCTTACCAGGGTTGGCTAATGAAAAACTGTTTTTT. Protein product: CASSTLPGLANEKLFF.

The J gene is TRBJ2-3, the V gene TRBV20-1; 9 bases align to TRBD2. CDR3 size: 14 residues. Trimming removed 2 bases from V and 3 bases from J; junction bases left unmatched: 3. The germline CDR1 and CDR2 sequences are DFQATT and SNEGSKA (reference sequence). The CDR3 loop reads CSARRRGGTDTQYF. Written as DNA, the CDR3 is TGCAGTGCTAGACGGCGGGGGGGAACAGATACGCAGTATTTT.

This clonotype was counted at least ten times. The J gene is TRBJ2-2, the V gene TRBV7-2; D is undetermined. The V gene's germline CDR1 is SGHTA and CDR2 FQGNSA. Trimming removed 5 bases from V and 6 bases from J, with 13 bases in between. CDR3 length: 14 amino acids. The CDR3 DNA reads TGTGCCAGCAGCCCAAGGGCTTCGGCCGGGGAGCTGTTTTTT. This translates into CASSPRASAGELFF.

This clonotype has more than one count but fewer than ten. The gene calls are TRBV7-2 and TRBJ2-7; TRBD1 agrees at 10 bases. Germline lookup yields CDR1 SGHTA and CDR2 FQGNSA. CDR3 length equals 17 residues. V trimming: 1 base; J trimming: 4 bases; junction bases outside the gene matches: 10. The CDR3 spells CASSLVTYRDRGYEQYF. The CDR3 nucleotides are TGTGCCAGCAGCTTAGTGACATATCGGGACAGGGGTTACGAGCAGTACTTC.

This clonotype occurred a few times. The J gene is TRBJ1-1, the V gene TRBV28; unclear D gene. V lost 9 bases to trimming and J lost 5 bases, with 22 bases between them. Germline loops: CDR1 MDHEN, CDR2 SYDVKM. The CDR3 has 15 amino acids. This chain's CDR3 is CASRVEAGSGTEAFF. The CDR3 coding sequence is TGTGCCAGTCGGGTAGAAGCAGGATCGGGGACTGAAGCTTTCTTT.

J is TRBJ1-1 and V is TRBV5-1; no clear D. V gave up 5 bases and J gave up 1 base, with 12 bases separating them. The germline V gene has CDR1 SGHRS and CDR2 YFSETQ. There are 14 residues in the CDR3. Here the CDR3 reads CASRGDEANTEAFF. The DNA for the CDR3 is TGCGCCAGCAGGGGTGATGAGGCGAACACTGAAGCTTTCTTT.

This clonotype was detected only once. This chain joins TRBV4-3 and TRBJ1-2; possible D gene TRBD1, 6 bases. This CDR3 is built from 14 residues. Trimming pared 1 base from V and 4 bases from J, leaving 10 bases between. Germline-derived CDR1 and CDR2 are LGHNA and YSLEER. CDR3 in amino acids: CASSQVRGSYGYTF. The CDR3 region has the DNA TGCGCCAGCAGCCAAGTCAGGGGATCCTATGGCTACACCTTC.

This clonotype was found a few times. The chain uses TRBV27 and TRBJ1-1, with D possibly TRBD1 on 6 matching bases. Trimming shortened V by 9 bases and J by 0 bases, and 11 bases separated the two germline ends. Germline CDR1 reads MNHEY; CDR2 reads SMNVEV (reference sequence). CDR3 length equals 13 residues. CDR3 sequence reads: CARSGQLNTEAFF. Here the CDR3 DNA reads TGTGCCAGATCCGGACAGCTGAACACTGAAGCTTTCTTT.

The V call is TRBV20-1, the J call TRBJ2-1; D is uncertain. Germline CDR1 DFQATT, CDR2 SNEGSKA (reference sequence). The CDR3 is made up of 11 amino acids. The V and J ends lost 2 bases and 10 bases respectively, with 9 bases between them. The CDR3 region is CSARTRFEQFF. DNA for the CDR3: TGCAGTGCTAGAACACGCTTCGAGCAGTTCTTC.

This clonotype was observed a handful of times. The chain recombines TRBV11-2 with TRBJ2-3; D call uncertain. The V gene's germline CDR1 is SGHAT and CDR2 FQNNGV. This CDR3 spans 15 amino acids. V was trimmed by 5 bases and J by 1 base, leaving 13 bases between them. The CDR3: CASSLTNRGTDTQYF. The CDR3 DNA reads TGTGCCAGCAGCCTGACCAACCGGGGCACAGATACGCAGTATTTT. The full variable domain, completed using reference TRBV11-2 and TRBJ2-3, is EAGVAQSPRYKIIEKRQSVAFWCNPISGHATLYWYQQILGQGPKLLIQFQNNGVVDDSQLPKDRFSAERLKGVDSTLKIQPAKLEDSAVYLCASSLTNRGTDTQYFGPGTRLTVL.

The genes are TRBV20-1 and TRBJ2-3; TRBD2 aligns across 8 bases. The CDR3 has 14 amino acids. Germline V gene sequence: CDR1 DFQATT, CDR2 SNEGSKA (reference sequence). Trimming cost V 3 bases and J 0 bases; bases outside gene matches: 2. CDR3 sequence: CSASGGASTDTQYF. CDR3 sequence (DNA): TGCAGTGCTAGCGGGGGGGCTAGCACAGATACGCAGTATTTT.

The chain couples TRBV5-6 to TRBJ1-2; no definite D call. There are 14 residues in the CDR3. Trimming removed 0 bases from V and 2 bases from J, with 8 bases in between. Per germline, CDR1 SGHDT and CDR2 YYEEEE. The CDR3 is CASSLEWENYGYTF. The CDR3 DNA reads TGTGCCAGCAGCTTGGAGTGGGAAAACTATGGCTACACCTTC. Supplemented by reference TRBV5-6 and TRBJ1-2, the full variable domain reads DAGVTQSPTHLIKTRGQQVTLRCSPKSGHDTVSWYQQALGQGPQFIFQYYEEEERQRGNFPDRFSGHQFPNYSSELNVNALLLGDSALYLCASSLEWENYGYTFGSGTRLTVV.

V usage is TRBV5-6 and J usage is TRBJ2-1; TRBD2 might be the D (6 bases). Trimming shortened V by 5 bases and J by 4 bases, and 25 bases separated the two germline ends. The germline V gene encodes CDR1 SGHDT and CDR2 YYEEEE. The CDR3 loop spans 18 amino acids. The CDR3 DNA reads TGTGCCAGCAGACCGGAGGGTGTTTGGGACCCACATTACAATGAGCAGTTCTTC. Protein product: CASRPEGVWDPHYNEQFF.

This clonotype was observed a handful of times. The chain combines TRBV2 with TRBJ2-7; D gene unclear. The V and J ends lost 6 bases and 2 bases respectively, with 14 bases between them. CDR3 length: 14 residues. Germline-derived CDR1 and CDR2 are SNHLY and FYNNEI. CDR3 sequence (DNA): TGTGCCAGCAGAAGGACCCTTGGGCCCTACGAGCAGTACTTC. It specifies CASRRTLGPYEQYF.

The chain couples TRBV28 to TRBJ2-1, with 9 bases aligning to TRBD1. In germline, CDR1 is MDHEN, CDR2 SYDVKM. The CDR3 contains 13 residues. V was clipped by 7 bases and J by 5 bases; unmatched bases: 3. The CDR3 nucleotides are TGTGCCAGCATACGACAGGGGGACAATGAGCAGTTCTTC. This codes for CASIRQGDNEQFF.

This clonotype was counted many times. The chain recombines TRBV19 with TRBJ1-4; D unclear. V was pared by 3 bases and J by 0 bases, with 8 bases between. Germline V gene lookup returns CDR1 LNHDA and CDR2 SQIVND (reference sequence). This CDR3 region has 15 residues. The DNA of the CDR3 is TGTGCCAGTAGTATTGGGCGGTCAACTAATGAAAAACTGTTTTTT. This sequence encodes CASSIGRSTNEKLFF. Variable domain in full (rest from reference TRBV19 and TRBJ1-4): DGGITQSPKYLFRKEGQNVTLSCEQNLNHDAMYWYRQDPGQGLRLIYYSQIVNDFQKGDIAEGYSVSREKKESFPLTVTSAQKNPTAFYLCASSIGRSTNEKLFFGSGTQLSVL.

The CDR3 nucleotides are TGCGCCAGCAGCTACCGGGATCCGAACACTGAAGCTTTCTTT. Its translation: CASSYRDPNTEAFF. This chain connects TRBV5-1 to TRBJ1-1; D remains unclear. The CDR3 has 14 residues. Germline CDR1 SGHRS, CDR2 YFSETQ. With 3 bases removed from V and 1 base from J, the gap between germline ends came to 10 bases.

The sample holds many counts of this clonotype. This sequence joins TRBV7-8 and TRBJ2-2; TRBD2 agrees at 9 bases. Trimming at V came to 4 bases and at J to 4 bases, leaving 4 bases not matched to a gene. Germline V gives CDR1 SGHVS, CDR2 FQNEAQ. The CDR3 is 15 residues long. CDR3: CASSWGLAGTGELFF. The CDR3 bases are TGTGCCAGCAGCTGGGGACTAGCAGGCACCGGGGAGCTGTTTTTT.

The rearrangement links TRBV7-2 to TRBJ2-7; 7 bases line up with TRBD1. V trimming: 5 bases; J trimming: 3 bases; junction bases outside the gene matches: 4. Germline CDR1 SGHTA, CDR2 FQGNSA. The CDR3 is 13 residues long. CDR3 protein: CASSPGDSYEQYF. As DNA, the CDR3 is TGTGCCAGCAGCCCTGGGGACAGCTACGAGCAGTACTTC.

This clonotype occurred many times. The chain uses TRBV7-2 and TRBJ2-1; possibly TRBD1 for D (8 bases). From germline, CDR1 is SGHTA and CDR2 FQGNSA. The CDR3 is 19 residues long. V was shortened by 5 bases and J by 6 bases, with 29 bases between the two germline ends. In nucleotides, the CDR3 is TGTGCCAGCAGCCCGAACAGGGGGAGGGCGGGAGTATTTCCCAATGAGCAGTTCTTC. This sequence encodes CASSPNRGRAGVFPNEQFF.

This clonotype has a count of ten or more. The chain couples TRBV12-3 or TRBV12-4 to TRBJ2-7; D is perhaps TRBD1 or TRBD2 (6 bases each). V was shortened by 5 bases and J by 7 bases, with 21 bases between the two germline ends. There are 15 residues in the CDR3. CDR3 protein: CASSPSRTAGMEQYF. DNA of the CDR3: TGTGCCAGCAGTCCTTCTCGGACAGCGGGTATGGAGCAGTACTTC.

This clonotype occurred many times. The chain links TRBV6-5 to TRBJ2-7; unclear D gene. The CDR3 has 13 amino acids. Germline lookup yields CDR1 MNHEY and CDR2 SVGAGI. Trimming took off 0 bases at V and 1 base at J, with 4 bases between the two ends. The CDR3 DNA is TGTGCCAGCAGTTACTCGCGATCCTACGAGCAGTACTTC. Translation: CASSYSRSYEQYF.

This clonotype was picked up a small number of times. The gene calls are TRBV4-3 and TRBJ2-3; D is perhaps TRBD1 (5 bases). V lost 0 bases and J 0 bases, leaving 10 bases between the germline ends. Germline V gives CDR1 LGHNA, CDR2 YSLEER. This CDR3 is 16 amino acids long. CDR3: CASSQDTTASTDTQYF. CDR3 in DNA: TGCGCCAGCAGCCAAGATACGACAGCTAGCACAGATACGCAGTATTTT.

J is TRBJ1-1 and V is TRBV7-1; a weak D match, TRBD1 (5 bases). TRBV7-1 is designated an ORF whose function remains uncertain. This CDR3 spans 11 amino acids. V was clipped by 5 bases and J by 10 bases, with 11 bases between them. CDR3 sequence (DNA): TGTGCCAGCAGCCTTCCCCAGGGAGCTTTCTTT. It is translated as CASSLPQGAFF.

This clonotype occurred a few times. The V and J genes are TRBV5-8 and TRBJ2-3; perhaps TRBD1 as D (5 bases). V lost 4 bases to trimming and J lost 2 bases, with 11 bases between them. The germline V gene has CDR1 SGHTS and CDR2 YDEGEE. The CDR3 extends over 14 amino acids. The CDR3 DNA reads as TGTGCCAGCAGCCCGACAGTTTTCACAGATACGCAGTATTTT. Translated, it gives CASSPTVFTDTQYF.

This clonotype turned up a few times. The chain combines TRBV5-4 with TRBJ1-6, with 8 bases that match TRBD1. This CDR3 comprises 13 residues. V shed 1 base and J 14 bases; nucleotides not matched to a gene: 5. Germline-derived CDR1 and CDR2 are SGHNT and YYREEE (reference sequence). The CDR3 DNA reads TGTGCCAGCAGCTTGCCCAACAGGGGGACCCTCCACTTT. It translates to CASSLPNRGTLHF.